A single T cell receptor beta chain is shown here with its context. This entry is derived from a study of control samples from healthy donors and cancer patients. Method: immunoSEQ multiplex PCR; TCRdb's copy keeps in-frame clones and lacks some. The table has 15,000 or so clones, 87% seen once. CDR1 is ENHRY and CDR2 is SYGVKD in the germline V gene. The CDR3 has 15 residues. Trimming took 0 bases from V and 8 from J, leaving 14 bases between them. This chain connects TRBV10-3 to TRBJ2-1; TRBD1 or TRBD2 may be the D gene (5 bases each). The sample was PBMCs. The TCR sequence derives from a woman in her 70s with colorectal cancer. Here the CDR3 reads CAISESGTLRDEQFF. CDR3 nucleotides: TGTGCCATCAGTGAGTCCGGGACCCTCCGGGATGAGCAGTTCTTC.